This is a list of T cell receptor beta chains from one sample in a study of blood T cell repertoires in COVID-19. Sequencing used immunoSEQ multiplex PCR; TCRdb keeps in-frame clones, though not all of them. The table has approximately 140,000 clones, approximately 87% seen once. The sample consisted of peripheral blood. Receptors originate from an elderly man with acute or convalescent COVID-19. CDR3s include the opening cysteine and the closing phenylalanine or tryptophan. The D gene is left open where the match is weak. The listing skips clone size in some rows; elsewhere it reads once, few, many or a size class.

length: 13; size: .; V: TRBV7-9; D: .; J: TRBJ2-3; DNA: TGTGCCAGCAGCTTAGGTCACACAGATACGCAGTATTTT; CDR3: CASSLGHTDTQYF
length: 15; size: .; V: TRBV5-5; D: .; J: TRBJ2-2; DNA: TGTGCCAGCAGCTGGGGGACAACGAACACCGGGGAGCTGTTTTTT; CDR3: CASSWGTTNTGELFF
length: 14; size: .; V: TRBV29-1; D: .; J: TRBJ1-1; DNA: TGCAGCGTTTCCCCAGTCTTCATGAACACTGAAGCTTTCTTT; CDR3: CSVSPVFMNTEAFF
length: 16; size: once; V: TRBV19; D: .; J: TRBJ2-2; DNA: TGTGCCAGTAGTCATCAGGGAGGTCCGAACACCGGGGAGCTGTTTTTT; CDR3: CASSHQGGPNTGELFF
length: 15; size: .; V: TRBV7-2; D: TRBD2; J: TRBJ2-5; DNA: TGTGCCAGCAGCTTCCCGGCTAGCGGGGTTGAGACCCAGTACTTC; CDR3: CASSFPASGVETQYF
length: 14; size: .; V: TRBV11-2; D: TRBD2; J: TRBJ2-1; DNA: TGTGCCAGCAGCCGACTAGCGGGGGGCGGGGAGCAGTTCTTC; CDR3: CASSRLAGGGEQFF
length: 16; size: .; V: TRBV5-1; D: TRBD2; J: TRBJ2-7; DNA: TGCGCCAGCAGCTTGCCCCTAGCGGGAGACCAGGGCGAGCAGTACTTC; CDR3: CASSLPLAGDQGEQYF
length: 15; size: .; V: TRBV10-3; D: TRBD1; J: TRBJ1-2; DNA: TGTGCCATCAGGGAAACAGGGGGCGCGAGCTATGGCTACACCTTC; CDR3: CAIRETGGASYGYTF
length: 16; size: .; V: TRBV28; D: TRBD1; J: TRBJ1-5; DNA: TGTGCCAGCAGTTTATCAGGGACAGTGAGCAATCAGCCCCAGCATTTT; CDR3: CASSLSGTVSNQPQHF
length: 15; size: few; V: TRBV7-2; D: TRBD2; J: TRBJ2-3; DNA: TGTGCCAGCAGCTTAGGCCTAGCGGGGGGAGTCGCGCAGTATTTT; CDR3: CASSLGLAGGVAQYF
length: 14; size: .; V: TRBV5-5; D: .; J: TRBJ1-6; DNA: TGTGCCAGCAGCTTGGCCGTTCAGGGTAGCTCCCTCCACTTT; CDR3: CASSLAVQGSSLHF
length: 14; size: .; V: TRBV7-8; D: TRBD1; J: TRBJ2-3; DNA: TGTGCCAGCAGTCGGACAGGGGGGCGGGATACGCAGTATTTT; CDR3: CASSRTGGRDTQYF
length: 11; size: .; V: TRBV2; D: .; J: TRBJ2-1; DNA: TGTGCCACCACGAGAGCGAATGAGCAGTTCTTC; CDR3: CATTRANEQFF
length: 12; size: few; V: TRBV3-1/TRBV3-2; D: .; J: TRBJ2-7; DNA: TGTGCCAGCAGCCAAGCCCGCAGCGAGCAGTACTTC; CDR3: CASSQARSEQYF
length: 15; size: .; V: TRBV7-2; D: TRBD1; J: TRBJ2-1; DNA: TGTGCCAGCAGCTCCGGGACAGACTATCGCAATGAGCAGTTCTTC; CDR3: CASSSGTDYRNEQFF
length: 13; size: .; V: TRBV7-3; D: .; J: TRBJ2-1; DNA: TGTGCCAGCAGCTTAGAAACAGGGAGTGAGCAGTTCTTC; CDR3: CASSLETGSEQFF
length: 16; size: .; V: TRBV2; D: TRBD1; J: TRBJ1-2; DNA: TGTGCCAGCAGTGAGCGGGACAGGGGCTGGGACTATGGCTACACCTTC; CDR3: CASSERDRGWDYGYTF
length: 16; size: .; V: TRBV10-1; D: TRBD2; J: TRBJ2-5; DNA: TGCGCCAGCAGTGAGAGTTGGGCTAGCGGGCAAGAGACCCAGTACTTC; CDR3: CASSESWASGQETQYF
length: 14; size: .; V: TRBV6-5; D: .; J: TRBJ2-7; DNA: TGTGCCAGCACCACGGGACAAGGAGTCTACGAGCAGTACTTC; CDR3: CASTTGQGVYEQYF
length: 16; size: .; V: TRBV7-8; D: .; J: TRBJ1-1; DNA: TGTGCCAGCAGCTTAGAAAGCGGGATGGCAGGTTCGGCAGCTTTCTTT; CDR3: CASSLESGMAGSAAFF
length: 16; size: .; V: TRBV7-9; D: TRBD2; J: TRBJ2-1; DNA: TGTGCCAGCAGCCGAGAGCGGGAGGGATCCTACAATGAGCAGTTCTTC; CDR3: CASSREREGSYNEQFF
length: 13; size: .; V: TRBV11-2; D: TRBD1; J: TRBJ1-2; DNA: TGTGCCAGCAGCTTGGGCAGGGGGCAGGGCTACACCTTC; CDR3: CASSLGRGQGYTF
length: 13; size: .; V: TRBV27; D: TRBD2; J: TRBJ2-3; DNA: TGTGCCTCGGGACTAGCGGACACAGATACGCAGTATTTT; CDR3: CASGLADTDTQYF
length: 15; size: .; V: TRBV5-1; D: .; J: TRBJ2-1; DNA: TGCGCCAGCACCCCAACCGCAGGGTTCTACAATGAGCAGTTCTTC; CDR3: CASTPTAGFYNEQFF
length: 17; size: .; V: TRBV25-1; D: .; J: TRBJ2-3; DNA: TGTGCCAGCAGTGAACCCAGAAGCGGGCTTAGCACAGATACGCAGTATTTT; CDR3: CASSEPRSGLSTDTQYF
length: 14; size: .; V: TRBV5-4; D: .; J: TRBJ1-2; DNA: TGTGCCAGCAGCCTCCAACATCCACCCTATGGCTACACCTTC; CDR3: CASSLQHPPYGYTF
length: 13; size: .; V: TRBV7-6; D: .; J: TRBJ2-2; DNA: TGTGCCAGCAGCTTACGGGAGTCCGGGGAGCTGTTTTTT; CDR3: CASSLRESGELFF
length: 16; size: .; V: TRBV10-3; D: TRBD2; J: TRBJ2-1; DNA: TGTGCCATCAGTGACCCGGGTAGCGGGAGGGACAATGAGCAGTTCTTC; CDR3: CAISDPGSGRDNEQFF
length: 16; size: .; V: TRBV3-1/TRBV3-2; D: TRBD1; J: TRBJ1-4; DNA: TGTGCCAGCAGCCGCGTCGGACAGGGATGGGGGGAAAAACTGTTTTTT; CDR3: CASSRVGQGWGEKLFF
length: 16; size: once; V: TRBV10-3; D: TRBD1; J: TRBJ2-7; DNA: TGTGCCATCAGTGTTCGCACTACCGGGACAGGGGACGAGCAGTACTTC; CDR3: CAISVRTTGTGDEQYF
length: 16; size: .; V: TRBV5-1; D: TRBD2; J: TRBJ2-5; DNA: TGCGCCAGCAGCTTCTCAGCGGGAGGGCCGGGAGAGACCCAGTACTTC; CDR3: CASSFSAGGPGETQYF
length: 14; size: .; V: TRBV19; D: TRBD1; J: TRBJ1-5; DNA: TGTGCCAGTAGTACGGACAGGGGCAATCAGCCCCAGCATTTT; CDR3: CASSTDRGNQPQHF
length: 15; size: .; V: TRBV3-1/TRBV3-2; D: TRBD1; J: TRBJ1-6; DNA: TGTGCCAGCAGCCCGGGGACAGGGGGCTTTGCACCCCTCCACTTT; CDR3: CASSPGTGGFAPLHF
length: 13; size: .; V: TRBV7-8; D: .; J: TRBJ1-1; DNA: TGTGCCAGCAGCTTAGACAGAAACACTGAAGCTTTCTTT; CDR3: CASSLDRNTEAFF
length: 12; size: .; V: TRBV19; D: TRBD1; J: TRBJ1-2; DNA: TGTGCCAGTTGGGACAGGGTCTATGGCTACACCTTC; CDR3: CASWDRVYGYTF
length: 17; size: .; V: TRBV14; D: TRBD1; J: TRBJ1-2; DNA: TGTGCCAGCAGCCAAGTACTGAAGACAGGGATAAACTATGGCTACACCTTC; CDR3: CASSQVLKTGINYGYTF
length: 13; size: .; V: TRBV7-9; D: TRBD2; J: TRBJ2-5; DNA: TGTGCCAGCACCCACAGCGGGGGAGAGACCCAGTACTTC; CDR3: CASTHSGGETQYF
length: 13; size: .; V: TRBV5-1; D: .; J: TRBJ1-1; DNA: TGCGCCAGCAGCCCGGGACAGAACACTGAAGCTTTCTTT; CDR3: CASSPGQNTEAFF
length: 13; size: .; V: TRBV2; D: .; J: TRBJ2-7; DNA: TGTGCCAGCAGTGGAAACAGGCCCTACGAGCAGTACTTC; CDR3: CASSGNRPYEQYF
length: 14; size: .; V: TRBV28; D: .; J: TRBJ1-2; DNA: TGTGCCAGCAGCCCAATCAAGGGGCACTATGGCTACACCTTC; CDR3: CASSPIKGHYGYTF
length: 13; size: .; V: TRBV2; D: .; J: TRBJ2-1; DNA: TGTGCCAGCAGTGAACGTCAGTCGGGTGAGCAGTTCTTC; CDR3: CASSERQSGEQFF